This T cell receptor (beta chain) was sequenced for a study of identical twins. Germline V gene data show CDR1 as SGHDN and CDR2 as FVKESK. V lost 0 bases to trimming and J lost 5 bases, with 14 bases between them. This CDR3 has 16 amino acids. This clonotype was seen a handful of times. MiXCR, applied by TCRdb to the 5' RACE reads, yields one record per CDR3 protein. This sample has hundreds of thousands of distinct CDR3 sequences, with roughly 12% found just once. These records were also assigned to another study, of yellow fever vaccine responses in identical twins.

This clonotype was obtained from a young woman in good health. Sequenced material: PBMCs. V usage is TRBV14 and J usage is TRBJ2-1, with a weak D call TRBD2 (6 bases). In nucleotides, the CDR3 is TGTGCCAGCAGCCAAGATCCCGGACTACTCAACAATGAGCAGTTCTTC. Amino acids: CASSQDPGLLNNEQFF.